The 8 T cell receptor beta chains presented below share a single source sample, sequenced in a study of Ad26.COV2.S vaccination and SARS-CoV-2 variants. Libraries were prepared by immunoSEQ multiplex PCR; TCRdb keeps only in-frame clonotypes and omits some of them. The table has more than 400,000 clones, about nine tenths seen once. Treatment here: about 20 received Ad26.COV2.S at low or high dose, single or two shots; about five received placebo; per-sample allocation not given. Following the first vaccine or placebo injection, samples were taken on day 63. The starting material was peripheral blood, obtained in a trial of Ad26.COV2.S vaccine versus placebo. Receptors originate from a person between 18 and 65 years old who received the Ad26.COV2.S COVID-19 vaccine or a placebo.

V and J are TRBV25-1 and TRBJ1-5; 9 bases match TRBD1. Germline assignment: CDR1 MGHDK and CDR2 SYGVNS. This CDR3 is 14 amino acids long. Losses at the gene ends were 6 bases for V and 6 bases for J; bases not matched to a gene: 6. CDR3 bases: TGTGCCAGCAGCTGGACAGGGGAGGGTCAGCCCCAGCATTTT. Its translation: CASSWTGEGQPQHF.

The rearrangement uses TRBV7-9 and TRBJ1-2; no clear D gene. This CDR3 contains 13 residues. Trimming cost V 2 bases and J 4 bases, with 8 bases left between them. Germline V CDR1 and CDR2: SEHNR, FQNEAQ (reference sequence). CDR3 in DNA: TGTGCCAGCAGCTTATCAGAAAGCTATGGCTACACCTTC. It yields the protein CASSLSESYGYTF.

In this sample, this clone turned up once. The CDR3 nucleotides read TGTGCCAGCACCTCCTCCTTGGTCGGCACTGAAGCTTTCTTT. As protein: CASTSSLVGTEAFF. V usage is TRBV28 and J usage is TRBJ1-1; no clear D gene. V lost 7 bases and J 4 bases, leaving 16 bases between the germline ends. This CDR3 spans 14 amino acids. The germline CDR1 and CDR2 sequences are MDHEN and SYDVKM.

The chain has TRBV7-9 and TRBJ1-4; 9 bases are shared with TRBD1. The CDR3 covers 15 residues. Trimming removed 5 bases from V and 6 bases from J; junction bases left unmatched: 7. Germline V gives CDR1 SEHNR, CDR2 FQNEAQ (reference sequence). Here the CDR3 reads CASSTMTGGYEKLFF. The CDR3 bases are TGTGCCAGCAGCACCATGACAGGGGGGTATGAAAAACTGTTTTTT. Drawing the rest from reference TRBV7-9 and TRBJ1-4, the complete variable domain is DTGVSQNPRHKITKRGQNVTFRCDPISEHNRLYWYRQTLGQGPEFLTYFQNEAQLEKSRLLSDRFSAERPKGSFSTLEIQRTEQGDSAMYLCASSTMTGGYEKLFFGSGTQLSVL.

The rearrangement links TRBV6-2 or TRBV6-3 to TRBJ1-3; a weak D match, TRBD1 (5 bases). The CDR3 runs to 15 residues. Germline lookup yields CDR1 MNHEY and CDR2 SVGEGT. V lost 4 bases and J lost 4, with 14 bases in between. The CDR3 sequence: CASSWSGRRGNTIYF. In DNA form, the CDR3 reads TGTGCCAGCAGTTGGTCGGGGCGACGCGGAAACACCATATATTTT.

The rearrangement uses TRBV18 and TRBJ1-5; no clear D gene. CDR1 is KGHSH and CDR2 is LQKENI in the germline V gene. The V gene lost 1 base and the J gene lost 4 bases, with 8 bases spanning the gap. This CDR3 comprises 14 residues. The CDR3 here is CASSPLPLNQPQHF. The CDR3 DNA follows: TGTGCCAGCTCACCACTGCCATTGAATCAGCCCCAGCATTTT.

This chain connects TRBV2 to TRBJ1-2, with no clear D. CDR3 length: 13 amino acids. Trimming shortened V by 7 bases and J by 4 bases, and 13 bases separated the two germline ends. Germline CDR1 SNHLY, CDR2 FYNNEI. The DNA of the CDR3 is TGTGCCAGCAATATGAAGGGCGGCTATGGCTACACCTTC. This encodes CASNMKGGYGYTF.

The chain joins TRBV19 to TRBJ2-7; 10 bases are shared with TRBD2. After removal of 7 bases from V and 2 bases from J, the junction contained 8 bases not matched to a gene. The CDR3 is 15 residues long. Germline CDR1 is LNHDA and CDR2 is SQIVND (reference sequence). CDR3 protein: CASTPGLAFPYEQYF. The CDR3 DNA is TGTGCCAGTACCCCGGGACTAGCGTTCCCCTACGAGCAGTACTTC.